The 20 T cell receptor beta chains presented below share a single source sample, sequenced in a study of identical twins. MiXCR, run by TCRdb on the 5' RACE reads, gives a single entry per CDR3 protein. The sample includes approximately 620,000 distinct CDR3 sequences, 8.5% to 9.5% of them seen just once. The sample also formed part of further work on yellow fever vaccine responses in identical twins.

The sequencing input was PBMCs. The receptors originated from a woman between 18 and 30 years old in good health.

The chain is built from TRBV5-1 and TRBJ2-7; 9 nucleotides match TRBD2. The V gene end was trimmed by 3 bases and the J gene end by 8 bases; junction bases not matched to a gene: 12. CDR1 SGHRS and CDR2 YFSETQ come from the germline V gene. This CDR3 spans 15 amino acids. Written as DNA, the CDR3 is TGCGCCAGCAGCTCGGAGACTAGCGGAGGGACGAAGCAGTACTTC. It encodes CASSSETSGGTKQYF. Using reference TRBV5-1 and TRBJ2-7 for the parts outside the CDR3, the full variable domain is KAGVTQTPRYLIKTRGQQVTLSCSPISGHRSVSWYQQTPGQGLQFLFEYFSETQRNKGNFPGRFSGRQFSNSRSEMNVSTLELGDSALYLCASSSETSGGTKQYFGPGTRLTVT.

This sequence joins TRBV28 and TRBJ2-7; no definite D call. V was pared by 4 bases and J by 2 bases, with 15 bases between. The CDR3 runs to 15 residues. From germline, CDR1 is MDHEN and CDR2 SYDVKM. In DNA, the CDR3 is TGTGCCAGCAGTTGGTCCCGGACGGTGGCCTACGAGCAGTACTTC. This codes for CASSWSRTVAYEQYF.

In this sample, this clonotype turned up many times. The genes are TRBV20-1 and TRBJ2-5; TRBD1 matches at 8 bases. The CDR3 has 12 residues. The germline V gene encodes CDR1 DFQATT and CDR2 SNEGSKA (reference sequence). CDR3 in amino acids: CSARQGQETQYF. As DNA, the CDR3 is TGCAGCGCGCGACAGGGGCAAGAGACCCAGTACTTC.

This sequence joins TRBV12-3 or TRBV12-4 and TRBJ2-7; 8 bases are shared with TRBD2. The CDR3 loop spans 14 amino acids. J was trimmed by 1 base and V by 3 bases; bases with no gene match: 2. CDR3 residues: CASSFRGGSYEQYF. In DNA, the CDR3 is TGTGCCAGCAGTTTCCGGGGGGGGTCCTACGAGCAGTACTTC.

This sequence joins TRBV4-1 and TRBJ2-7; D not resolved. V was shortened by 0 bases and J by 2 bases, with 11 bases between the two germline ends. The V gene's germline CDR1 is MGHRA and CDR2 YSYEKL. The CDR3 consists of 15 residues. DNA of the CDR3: TGCGCCAGCAGCCAAGATCTTGGTCTGCCCTACGAGCAGTACTTC. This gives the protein CASSQDLGLPYEQYF.

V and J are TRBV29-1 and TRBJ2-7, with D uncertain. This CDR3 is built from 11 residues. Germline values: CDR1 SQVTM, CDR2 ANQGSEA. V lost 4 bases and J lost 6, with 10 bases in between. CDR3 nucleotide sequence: TGCAGCGTTGGATCCCCATCCGAGCAGTACTTC. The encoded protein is CSVGSPSEQYF.

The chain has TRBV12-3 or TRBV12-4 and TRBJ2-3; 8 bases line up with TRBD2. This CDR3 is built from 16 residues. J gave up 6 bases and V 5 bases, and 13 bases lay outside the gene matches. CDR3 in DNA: TGTGCCAGCAGTCCTCTAGCCTTCCCGGGGGGGGATACGCAGTATTTT. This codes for CASSPLAFPGGDTQYF.

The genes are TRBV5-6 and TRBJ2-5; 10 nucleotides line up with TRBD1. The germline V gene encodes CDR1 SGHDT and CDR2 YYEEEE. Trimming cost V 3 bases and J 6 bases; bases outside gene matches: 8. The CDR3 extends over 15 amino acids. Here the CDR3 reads CASSYGTGAGQTQYF. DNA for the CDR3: TGTGCCAGCAGCTACGGGACAGGGGCAGGACAGACCCAGTACTTC.

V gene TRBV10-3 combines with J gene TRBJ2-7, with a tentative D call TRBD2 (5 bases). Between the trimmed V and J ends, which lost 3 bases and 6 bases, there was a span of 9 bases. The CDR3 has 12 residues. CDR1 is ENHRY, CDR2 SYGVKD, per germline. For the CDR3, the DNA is TGTGCCATCAGTGACGGGGTGGGCGAGCAGTACTTC. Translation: CAISDGVGEQYF.

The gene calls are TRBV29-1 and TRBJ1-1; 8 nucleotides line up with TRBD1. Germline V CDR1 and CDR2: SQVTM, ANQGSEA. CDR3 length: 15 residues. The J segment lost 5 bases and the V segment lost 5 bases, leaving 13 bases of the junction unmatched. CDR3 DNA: TGCAGCGTTTACCCCGCGACAGGGGTTAGGACTGAAGCTTTCTTT. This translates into CSVYPATGVRTEAFF.

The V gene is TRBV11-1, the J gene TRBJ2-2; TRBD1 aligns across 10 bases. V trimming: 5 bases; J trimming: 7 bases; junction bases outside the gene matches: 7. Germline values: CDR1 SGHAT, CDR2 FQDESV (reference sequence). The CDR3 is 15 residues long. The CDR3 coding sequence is TGTGCCAGCAGCCCACTGACAGGGGGCGGCGGGGAGCTGTTTTTT. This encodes CASSPLTGGGGELFF.

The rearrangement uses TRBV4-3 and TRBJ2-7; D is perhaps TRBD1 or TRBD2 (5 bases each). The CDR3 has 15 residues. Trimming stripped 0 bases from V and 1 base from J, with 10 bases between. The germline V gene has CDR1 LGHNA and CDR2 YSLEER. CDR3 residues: CASSQDRGRSYEQYF. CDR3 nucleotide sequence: TGCGCCAGCAGCCAAGATAGGGGACGGTCCTACGAGCAGTACTTC.

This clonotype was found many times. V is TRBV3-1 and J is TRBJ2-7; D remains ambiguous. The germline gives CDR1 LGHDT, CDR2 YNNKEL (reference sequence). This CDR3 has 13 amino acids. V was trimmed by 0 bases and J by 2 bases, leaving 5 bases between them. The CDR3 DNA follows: TGTGCCAGCAGCCAAGATTTGGCCTACGAGCAGTACTTC. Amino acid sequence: CASSQDLAYEQYF.

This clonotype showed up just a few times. The CDR3 loop is CSVEGTSGRGPGELFF. CDR3 DNA sequence: TGCAGCGTTGAAGGGACTAGCGGGAGGGGGCCCGGGGAGCTGTTTTTT. The chain couples TRBV29-1 to TRBJ2-2, with 15 bases identical to TRBD2. This CDR3 has 16 amino acids. V lost 1 base and J lost 6; bases outside the gene matches: 3. CDR1 and CDR2 from the germline V gene are SQVTM and ANQGSEA.

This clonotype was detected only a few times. The CDR3 protein is CASSQDFPGAFGVRNEQFF. The CDR3 coding sequence is TGCGCCAGCAGCCAAGACTTCCCGGGGGCTTTTGGGGTTCGCAATGAGCAGTTCTTC. V and J are TRBV4-3 and TRBJ2-1; D is perhaps TRBD1 or TRBD2 (6 bases each). Germline V CDR1 and CDR2: LGHNA, YSLEER. Trimming pared 0 bases from V and 6 bases from J, leaving 24 bases between. There are 19 residues in the CDR3.

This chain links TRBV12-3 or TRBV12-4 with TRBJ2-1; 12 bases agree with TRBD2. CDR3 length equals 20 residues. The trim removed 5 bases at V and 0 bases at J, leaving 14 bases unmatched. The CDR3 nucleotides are TGTGCCAGCAGTCCAGCGGGGGGACTAGCGGGTAAAAGCTCCTACAATGAGCAGTTCTTC. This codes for CASSPAGGLAGKSSYNEQFF.

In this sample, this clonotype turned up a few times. This chain's CDR3 is CASSAQRDSIYEQYF. CDR3 nucleotides: TGTGCCAGCAGCGCCCAGAGGGACAGCATTTACGAGCAGTACTTC. This sequence joins TRBV7-9 and TRBJ2-7; 7 bases match TRBD1. V shed 5 bases, J shed 4 bases, and the junction held 11 bases outside the gene matches. Germline V CDR1 and CDR2: SEHNR, FQNEAQ (reference sequence). The CDR3 is made up of 15 amino acids.

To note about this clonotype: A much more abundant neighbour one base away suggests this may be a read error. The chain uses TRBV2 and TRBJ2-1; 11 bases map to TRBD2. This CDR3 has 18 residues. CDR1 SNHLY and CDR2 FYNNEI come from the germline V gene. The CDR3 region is CAISPWVAGGPWDNEQFF. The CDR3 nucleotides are TGTGCCATCAGTCCCTGGGTAGCGGGGGGGCCTTGGGACAATGAGCAGTTCTTC. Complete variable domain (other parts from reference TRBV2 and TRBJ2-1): EPEVTQTPSHQVTQMGQEVILRCVPISNHLYFYWYRQILGQKVEFLVSFYNNEISEKSEIFDDQFSVERPDGSNFTLKIRSTKLEDSAMYFCAISPWVAGGPWDNEQFFGPGTRLTVL.

The CDR3 here is CASSLFRGSTQETQYF. The CDR3 coding sequence is TGTGCCAGCAGTTTGTTCCGCGGCAGTACTCAAGAGACCCAGTACTTC. The V gene is TRBV28, the J gene TRBJ2-5, with D uncertain. Looked up from germline, CDR1 is MDHEN and CDR2 is SYDVKM. The ends were cut back, 3 bases at V and 2 bases at J, with 16 bases in the middle. The CDR3 runs to 16 residues.

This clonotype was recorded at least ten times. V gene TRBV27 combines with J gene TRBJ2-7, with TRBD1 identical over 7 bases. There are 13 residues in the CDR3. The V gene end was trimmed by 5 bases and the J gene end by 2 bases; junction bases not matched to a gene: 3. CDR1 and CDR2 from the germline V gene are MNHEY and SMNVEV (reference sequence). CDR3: CASSNRGAYEQYF. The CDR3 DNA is TGTGCCAGCAGTAACAGGGGAGCCTACGAGCAGTACTTC.